Sequencing of this T cell receptor beta chain was carried out in a study of blood T cell repertoires in COVID-19. Across the whole study: From the United States, Italy and Spain came samples of acute and convalescent COVID-19. T cells, B-cell-depleted T cells, or PBMCs provided the cDNA or gDNA that served as material.

Produced via immunoSEQ multiplex PCR; TCRdb's table is partial and in-frame only. The data hold 200,000 to 250,000 clones, with 83% observed a single time. The CDR3 has 16 amino acids. V shed 0 bases, J shed 4 bases, and the junction held 8 bases outside the gene matches. Germline lookup yields CDR1 SGHNT and CDR2 YYREEE (reference sequence). Seattle patients were enrolled during active infection and followed longitudinally. The rearrangement uses TRBV5-4 and TRBJ2-3, with 7 nucleotides matching TRBD1. The source is a woman aged 25 to 39 with COVID-19, enrolled during active disease. The material sequenced was peripheral blood. In nucleotides, the CDR3 is TGTGCCAGCAGCTTGGATCTAGGGGGCTCTGCAGATACGCAGTATTTT. Amino acid sequence: CASSLDLGGSADTQYF. Full variable domain (outside the CDR3, taken from reference TRBV5-4 and TRBJ2-3): ETGVTQSPTHLIKTRGQQVTLRCSSQSGHNTVSWYQQALGQGPQFIFQYYREEENGRGNFPPRFSGLQFPNYSSELNVNALELDDSALYLCASSLDLGGSADTQYFGPGTRLTVL.